This T cell receptor beta chain was found in a study of T-cell memory formation after mild COVID-19. Sample barcodes and UMIs were carried by the TCR alpha and TCR beta cDNA libraries that 5'RACE generated with constant-segment primers. TCRdb re-analysed the 5' RACE reads in MiXCR, keeping a single row per CDR3 protein. The sample carries about 430,000 distinct CDR3 sequences, over 15% recorded once. The length of the CDR3 is 12 residues. The V gene's germline CDR1 is SEHNR and CDR2 FQNEAQ (reference sequence). Deletions cut 3 bases from V and 6 bases from J, with 6 bases between. The sample was PBMCs or a T cell subset sorted from them (not recorded which). V usage is TRBV7-9 and J usage is TRBJ2-1, with D unclear. The receptor comes from a man in his late teens or twenties who had mild COVID-19 (a few samples of this study predate the infection). Cell type and time point are not known. CDR3 DNA sequence: TGTGCCAGCAGCTTCGCAGTCAATGAGCAGTTCTTC. Translating it yields CASSFAVNEQFF.